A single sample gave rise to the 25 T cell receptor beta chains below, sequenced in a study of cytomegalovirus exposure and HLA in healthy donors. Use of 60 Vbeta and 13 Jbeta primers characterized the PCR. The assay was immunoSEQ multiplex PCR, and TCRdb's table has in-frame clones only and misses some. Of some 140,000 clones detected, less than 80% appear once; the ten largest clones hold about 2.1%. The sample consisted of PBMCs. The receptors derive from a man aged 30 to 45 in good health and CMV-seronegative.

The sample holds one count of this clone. The DNA of the CDR3 is TGCGCCAGCAGCCCGGGCCGGGACTCAGCCAAAAACATTCAGTACTTC. It encodes CASSPGRDSAKNIQYF. The chain recombines TRBV5-1 with TRBJ2-4; weak D call: TRBD2 (6 bases). This CDR3 is 16 amino acids long. Germline V gene data show CDR1 as SGHRS and CDR2 as YFSETQ. The V end was cut by 4 bases, the J end by 0 bases, with 14 bases between.

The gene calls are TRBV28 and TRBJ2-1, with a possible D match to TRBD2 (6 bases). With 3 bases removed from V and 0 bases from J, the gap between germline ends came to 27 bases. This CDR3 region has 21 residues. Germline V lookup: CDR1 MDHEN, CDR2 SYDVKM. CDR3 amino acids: CASSFERKSAKTSRSYNEQFF. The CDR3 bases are TGTGCCAGCAGTTTCGAACGGAAGTCAGCCAAGACTAGTCGCTCCTACAATGAGCAGTTCTTC.

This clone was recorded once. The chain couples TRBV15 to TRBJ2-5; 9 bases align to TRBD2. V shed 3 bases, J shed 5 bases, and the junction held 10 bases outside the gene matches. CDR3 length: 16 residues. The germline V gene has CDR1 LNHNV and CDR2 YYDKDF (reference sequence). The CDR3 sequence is CATSSGPGLAGETQYF. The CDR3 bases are TGTGCCACCAGCAGCGGACCGGGACTAGCTGGCGAGACCCAGTACTTC.

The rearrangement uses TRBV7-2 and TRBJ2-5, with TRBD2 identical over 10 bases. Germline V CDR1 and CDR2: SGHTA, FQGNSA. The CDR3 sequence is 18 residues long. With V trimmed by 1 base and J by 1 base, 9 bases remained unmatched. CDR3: CASSLVGPAGGPQETQYF. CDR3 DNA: TGTGCCAGCAGCTTAGTTGGCCCAGCGGGGGGGCCCCAAGAGACCCAGTACTTC.

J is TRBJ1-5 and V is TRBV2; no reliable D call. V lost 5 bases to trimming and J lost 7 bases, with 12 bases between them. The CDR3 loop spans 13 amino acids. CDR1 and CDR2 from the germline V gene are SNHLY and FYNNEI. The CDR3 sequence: CASSTSVRQPQHF. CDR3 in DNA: TGTGCCAGCAGTACATCGGTGCGGCAGCCCCAGCATTTT.

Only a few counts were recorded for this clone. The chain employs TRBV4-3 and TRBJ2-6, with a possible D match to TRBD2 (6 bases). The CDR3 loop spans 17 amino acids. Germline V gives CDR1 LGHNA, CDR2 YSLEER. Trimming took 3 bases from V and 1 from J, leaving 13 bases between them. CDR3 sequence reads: CASSQGRGVSGANVLTF. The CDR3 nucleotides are TGCGCCAGCAGCCAGGGTCGCGGGGTTTCTGGGGCCAACGTCCTGACTTTC.

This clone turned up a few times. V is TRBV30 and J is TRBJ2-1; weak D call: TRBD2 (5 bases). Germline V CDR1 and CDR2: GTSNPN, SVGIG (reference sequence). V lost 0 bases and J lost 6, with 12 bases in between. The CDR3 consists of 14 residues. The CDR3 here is CAWSVSASFNEQFF. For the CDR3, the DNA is TGTGCCTGGAGTGTATCGGCTAGCTTCAATGAGCAGTTCTTC. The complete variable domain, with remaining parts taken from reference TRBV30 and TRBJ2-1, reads SQTIHQWPATLVQPVGSPLSLECTVEGTSNPNLYWYRQAAGRGLQLLFYSVGIGQISSEVPQNLSASRPQDRQFILSSKKLLLSDSGFYLCAWSVSASFNEQFFGPGTRLTVL.

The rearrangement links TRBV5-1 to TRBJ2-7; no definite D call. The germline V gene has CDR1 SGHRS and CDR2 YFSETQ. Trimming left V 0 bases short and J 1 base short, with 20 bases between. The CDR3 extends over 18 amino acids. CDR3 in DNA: TGCGCCAGCAGCTTGGGATTGACGGATAGTGCGCGGTCCTACGAGCAGTACTTC. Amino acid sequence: CASSLGLTDSARSYEQYF.

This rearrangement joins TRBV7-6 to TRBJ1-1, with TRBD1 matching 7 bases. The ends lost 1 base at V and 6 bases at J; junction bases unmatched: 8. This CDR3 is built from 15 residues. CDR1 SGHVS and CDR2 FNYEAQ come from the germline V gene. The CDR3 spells CASSLVRQGIPEAFF. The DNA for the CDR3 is TGTGCCAGCAGCTTAGTCAGACAGGGTATCCCTGAAGCTTTCTTT.

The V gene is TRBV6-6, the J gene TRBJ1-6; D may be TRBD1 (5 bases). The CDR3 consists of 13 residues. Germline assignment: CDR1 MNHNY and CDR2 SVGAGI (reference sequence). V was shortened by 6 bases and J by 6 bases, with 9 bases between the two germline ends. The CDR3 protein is CASSADINSPLHF. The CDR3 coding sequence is TGTGCCAGCAGCGCGGACATTAATTCACCCCTCCACTTT.

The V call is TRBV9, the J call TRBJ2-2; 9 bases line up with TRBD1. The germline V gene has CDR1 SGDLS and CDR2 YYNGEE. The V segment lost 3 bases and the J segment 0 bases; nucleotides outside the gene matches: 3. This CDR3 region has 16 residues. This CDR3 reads CASSARQGANTGELFF. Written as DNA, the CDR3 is TGTGCCAGCAGCGCCCGACAGGGGGCGAACACCGGGGAGCTGTTTTTT.

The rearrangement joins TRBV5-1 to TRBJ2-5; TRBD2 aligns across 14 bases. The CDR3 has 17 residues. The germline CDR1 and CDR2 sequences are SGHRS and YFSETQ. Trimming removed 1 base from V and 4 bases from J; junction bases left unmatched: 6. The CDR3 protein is CASSLSTSGGASETQYF. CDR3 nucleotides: TGCGCCAGCAGCTTGTCGACTAGCGGGGGGGCTTCAGAGACCCAGTACTTC.

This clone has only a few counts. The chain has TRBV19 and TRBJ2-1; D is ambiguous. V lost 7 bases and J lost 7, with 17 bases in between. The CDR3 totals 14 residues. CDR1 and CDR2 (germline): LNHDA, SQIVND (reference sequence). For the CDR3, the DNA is TGTGCCAGTACCCTCAGCCAGGCACAGAATGAGCAGTTCTTC. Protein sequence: CASTLSQAQNEQFF.

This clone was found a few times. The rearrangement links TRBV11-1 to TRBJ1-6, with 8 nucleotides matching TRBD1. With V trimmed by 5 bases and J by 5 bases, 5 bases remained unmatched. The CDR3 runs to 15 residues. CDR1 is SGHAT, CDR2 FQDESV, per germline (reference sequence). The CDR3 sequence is CASSSRTGNNSPLHF. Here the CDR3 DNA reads TGTGCCAGCAGCAGTCGGACAGGGAATAATTCACCCCTCCACTTT.

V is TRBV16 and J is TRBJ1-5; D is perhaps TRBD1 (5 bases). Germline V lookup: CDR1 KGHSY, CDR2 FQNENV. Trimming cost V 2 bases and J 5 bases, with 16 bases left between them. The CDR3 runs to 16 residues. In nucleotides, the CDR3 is TGTGCCAGCAGCCAACGTGTCTCAGGGCGCGATCAGCCCCAGCATTTT. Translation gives CASSQRVSGRDQPQHF.

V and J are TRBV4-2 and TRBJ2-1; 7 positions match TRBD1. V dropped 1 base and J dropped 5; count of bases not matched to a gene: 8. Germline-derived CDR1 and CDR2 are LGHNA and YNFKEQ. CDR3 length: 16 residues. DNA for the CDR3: TGTGCCAGCAGCCAAGGAAACAGGGGTGCGGACAATGAGCAGTTCTTC. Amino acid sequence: CASSQGNRGADNEQFF.

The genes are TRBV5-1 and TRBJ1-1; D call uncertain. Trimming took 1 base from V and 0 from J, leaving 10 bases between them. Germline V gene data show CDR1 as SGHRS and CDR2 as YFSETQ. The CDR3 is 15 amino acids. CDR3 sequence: CASSLSAHMNTEAFF. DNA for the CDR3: TGCGCCAGCAGCTTGAGTGCACACATGAACACTGAAGCTTTCTTT.

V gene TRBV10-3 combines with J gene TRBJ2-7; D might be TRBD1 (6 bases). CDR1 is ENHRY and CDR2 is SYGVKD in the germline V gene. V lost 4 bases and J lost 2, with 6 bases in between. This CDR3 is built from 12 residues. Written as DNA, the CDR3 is TGTGCCATCAGTGGGGACACCTACGAGCAGTACTTC. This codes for CAISGDTYEQYF.

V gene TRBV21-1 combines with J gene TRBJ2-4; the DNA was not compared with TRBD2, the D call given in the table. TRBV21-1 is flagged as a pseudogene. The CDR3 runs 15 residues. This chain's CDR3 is CASGFPWERKNIQYF. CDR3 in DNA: TGTGCCAGCGGGTTCCCATGGGAGCGGAAAAACATTCAGTACTTC.

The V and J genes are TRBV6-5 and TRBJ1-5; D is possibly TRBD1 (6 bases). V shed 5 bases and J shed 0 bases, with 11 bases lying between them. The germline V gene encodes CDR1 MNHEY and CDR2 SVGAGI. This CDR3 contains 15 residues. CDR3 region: CASSPGQYSNQPQHF. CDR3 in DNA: TGTGCCAGCAGTCCCGGACAGTATAGCAATCAGCCCCAGCATTTT.

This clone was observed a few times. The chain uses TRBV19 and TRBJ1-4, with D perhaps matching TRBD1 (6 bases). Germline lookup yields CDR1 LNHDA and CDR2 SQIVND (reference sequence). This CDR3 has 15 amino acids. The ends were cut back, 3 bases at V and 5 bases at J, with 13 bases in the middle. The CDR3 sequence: CASSMGGLGNEKLFF. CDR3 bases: TGTGCCAGTAGTATGGGGGGGCTCGGAAATGAAAAACTGTTTTTT.

In DNA form, the CDR3 reads TGTGCCAGCAGCCAATCAGGGACTAGCGGGAGCACAGATACGCAGTATTTT. Its protein product is CASSQSGTSGSTDTQYF. The chain has TRBV7-2 and TRBJ2-3; 12 bases align to TRBD2. The CDR3 contains 17 residues. Looked up from germline, CDR1 is SGHTA and CDR2 is FQGNSA. The V and J ends lost 5 bases and 0 bases, in that order; junction bases with no gene match: 6.

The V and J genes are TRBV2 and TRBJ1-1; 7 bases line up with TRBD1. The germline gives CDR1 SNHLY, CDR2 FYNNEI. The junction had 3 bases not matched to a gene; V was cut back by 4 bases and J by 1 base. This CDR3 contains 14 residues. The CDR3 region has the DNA TGTGCCAGCAGTGGGGGGACAGAGAACACTGAAGCTTTCTTT. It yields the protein CASSGGTENTEAFF.

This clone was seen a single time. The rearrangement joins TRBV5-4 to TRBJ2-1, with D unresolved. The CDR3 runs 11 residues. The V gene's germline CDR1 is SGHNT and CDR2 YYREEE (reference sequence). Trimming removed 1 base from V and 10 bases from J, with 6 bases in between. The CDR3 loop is CASSLTAEQFF. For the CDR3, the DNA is TGTGCCAGCAGCTTGACAGCAGAGCAGTTCTTC.

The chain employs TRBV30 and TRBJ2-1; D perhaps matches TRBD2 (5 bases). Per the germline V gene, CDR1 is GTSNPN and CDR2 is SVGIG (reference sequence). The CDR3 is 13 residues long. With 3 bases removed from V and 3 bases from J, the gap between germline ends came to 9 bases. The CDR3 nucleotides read TGTGCCTGGAGCTCGGGGATCTACAATGAGCAGTTCTTC. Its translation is CAWSSGIYNEQFF.